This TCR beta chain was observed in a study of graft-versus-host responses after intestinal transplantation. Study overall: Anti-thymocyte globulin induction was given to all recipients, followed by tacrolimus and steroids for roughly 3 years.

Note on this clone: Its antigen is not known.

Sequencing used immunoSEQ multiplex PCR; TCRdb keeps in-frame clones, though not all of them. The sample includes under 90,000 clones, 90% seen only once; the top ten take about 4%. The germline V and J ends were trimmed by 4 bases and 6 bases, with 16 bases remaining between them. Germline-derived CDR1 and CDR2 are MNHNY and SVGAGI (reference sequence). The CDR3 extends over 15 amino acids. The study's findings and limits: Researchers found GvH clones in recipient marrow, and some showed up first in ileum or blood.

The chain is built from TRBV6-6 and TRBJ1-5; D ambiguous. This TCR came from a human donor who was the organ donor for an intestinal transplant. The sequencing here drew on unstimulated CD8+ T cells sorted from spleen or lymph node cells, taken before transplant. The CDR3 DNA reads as TGTGCCAGCAGTTTGGTGGGAGCGGGTAGTCAGCCCCAGCATTTT. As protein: CASSLVGAGSQPQHF.